These T cell receptor beta chains were read from a single sample in a study of blood T cell repertoires in COVID-19. The method was immunoSEQ multiplex PCR; TCRdb's version includes in-frame clones alone and lacks a portion of them. The sample yields about 140,000 clones, about 87% seen once. Sequencing was done on a sample of peripheral blood. These TCRs come from a man in his sixties with active or convalescent COVID-19. CDR3s include the opening cysteine and the closing phenylalanine or tryptophan. The D gene is left open where the match is weak. The listing skips clone size in some rows; elsewhere it reads once, few, many or a size class.

TRBD2,TRBV5-1,TRBJ2-1,NA,TGCGCCAGCAGCTTGAGCGGGAGCTCCTACAATGAGCAGTTCTTC,CASSLSGSSYNEQFF
NA,TRBV7-9,TRBJ1-5,NA,TGTGCCAGCAGCTTGGGGGGATTCAATCAGCCCCAGCATTTT,CASSLGGFNQPQHF
NA,TRBV7-9,TRBJ2-1,NA,TGTGCCAGCAGCCCACCAGGGGTTCACTACAATGAGCAGTTCTTC,CASSPPGVHYNEQFF
NA,TRBV4-1,TRBJ1-4,NA,TGCGCCAGCAGCCAAGAAGGTGCGGCCATAGGAGGTGAAAAACTGTTTTTT,CASSQEGAAIGGEKLFF
TRBD2,TRBV7-2,TRBJ2-5,NA,TGTGCCAGCAGCTTATTATGGGGACTAAAGGGAAAGGCAGAGACCCAGTACTTC,CASSLLWGLKGKAETQYF
NA,TRBV7-9,TRBJ1-1,NA,TGTGCCAGCAGCTTAGCGTTGGGCCGCGACACTGAAGCTTTCTTT,CASSLALGRDTEAFF
TRBD1,TRBV30,TRBJ2-1,NA,TGTGCCTGGAGGAGGGACAGGAATGAGCAGTTCTTC,CAWRRDRNEQFF
NA,TRBV6-2/TRBV6-3,TRBJ1-1,NA,TGTGCCAGCAGTTACGGTACAGGGTCTGAAGCTTTCTTT,CASSYGTGSEAFF
NA,TRBV27,TRBJ2-7,NA,TGTGCCAGCAGTTTACACAACACGGCTAGCGAGCAGTACTTC,CASSLHNTASEQYF
TRBD1,TRBV27,TRBJ1-2,NA,TGTGCCAGCAGTTCACCGGGCAGGGGGATTTATGGCTACACCTTC,CASSSPGRGIYGYTF
NA,TRBV2,TRBJ1-1,NA,TGTGCCAGCAGTGAATCCCGGGTGAACACTGAAGCTTTCTTT,CASSESRVNTEAFF
NA,TRBV28,TRBJ1-5,NA,TGTGCCAGCAGTTTTAGAGGACAGAGCAATCAGCCCCAGCATTTT,CASSFRGQSNQPQHF
TRBD1,TRBV5-1,TRBJ2-7,NA,TGCGCCAGCAGCTCTGGACAGGGGGCTTTATACGAGCAGTACTTC,CASSSGQGALYEQYF
NA,TRBV28,TRBJ2-7,NA,TGTGCCAGCAGTTTCTCAGGGGGAGGCTACGAGCAGTACTTC,CASSFSGGGYEQYF
NA,TRBV7-9,TRBJ1-2,NA,TGTGCCAGCAGCTTAGGTCGGATGCAGGATGGCTACACCTTC,CASSLGRMQDGYTF
NA,TRBV2,TRBJ1-5,NA,TGTGCCAGCAGTGTCGGTGCCCAGCCCCAGCATTTT,CASSVGAQPQHF
TRBD1,TRBV4-3,TRBJ2-4,NA,TGCGCCAGCAGCCTTCTCGGACAGGGAGTAGCCAAAAACATTCAGTACTTC,CASSLLGQGVAKNIQYF
NA,TRBV28,TRBJ1-2,NA,TGTGCCAGCAGTCTCCCTCCGGGAGGCTATGGCTACACCTTC,CASSLPPGGYGYTF
TRBD1,TRBV28,TRBJ1-5,NA,TGTGCCAGCAGCCCCGGACAGGGGACTCAGCCCCAGCATTTT,CASSPGQGTQPQHF
NA,TRBV28,TRBJ2-5,NA,TGTGCCAGCAGTTCGGACACGAAGCAAGAGACCCAGTACTTC,CASSSDTKQETQYF
NA,TRBV7-2,TRBJ1-3,NA,TGTGCCAGCAGCCCCCGCCAGGGATTAAACACCATATATTTT,CASSPRQGLNTIYF
NA,TRBV27,TRBJ1-5,NA,TGTGCCAGCAGTTGGCGGACACCTAGCAATCAGCCCCAGCATTTT,CASSWRTPSNQPQHF
TRBD1,TRBV24-1,TRBJ1-4,once,TGTGCCACCAGTGACCCGGGACAGTCTAATGAAAAACTGTTTTTT,CATSDPGQSNEKLFF
TRBD2,TRBV27,TRBJ2-5,once,TGTGCCAGCAGTCGGACTAGCGGGAGGGCCGTGACCCAGTACTTC,CASSRTSGRAVTQYF
NA,TRBV5-8,TRBJ1-4,NA,TGTGCCAGCAGCTTGGTGGCTTGGACTAATGAAAAACTGTTTTTT,CASSLVAWTNEKLFF
NA,TRBV4-1,TRBJ2-5,few,TGCGCCAGCAGCCAAGATGGTACTAAGACCCAGTACTTC,CASSQDGTKTQYF
TRBD2,TRBV28,TRBJ2-5,NA,TGTGCCAGCAGGGATTTTAGCACTGTAGCGGGAGGGCAGGAGACCCAGTACTTC,CASRDFSTVAGGQETQYF
TRBD2,TRBV5-1,TRBJ2-3,once,TGCGCCAGCAGCTTGGTGCCCCGAGGAGCGGGGATCACAGATACGCAGTATTTT,CASSLVPRGAGITDTQYF
NA,TRBV28,TRBJ1-6,NA,TGTGCCAGCAGACCTACGACGGACTATTCACCCCTCCACTTT,CASRPTTDYSPLHF
TRBD2,TRBV7-3,TRBJ2-7,NA,TGTGCCAGCAGCCCTAGCGGATCTCGCTCCTACGAGCAGTACTTC,CASSPSGSRSYEQYF
TRBD2,TRBV2,TRBJ2-3,NA,TGTGCCAGCCCGGCAAGCGGACTTCGGACTAGCGGGGGTAGCACAGATACGCAGTATTTT,CASPASGLRTSGGSTDTQYF
TRBD1,TRBV6-5,TRBJ1-2,NA,TGTGCCAGCAGTTACGACAGGGGGCGCGGCTACACCTTC,CASSYDRGRGYTF
NA,TRBV3-1/TRBV3-2,TRBJ2-5,NA,TGTGCCAGCAGCCTTTTGTCGGGGGGCGCAAGAGAGACCCAGTACTTC,CASSLLSGGARETQYF
TRBD1,TRBV7-4,TRBJ2-1,once,TGTGCCAGCAGCTCAAAACCGGGACAGGTGCCCTGCTCCTACAATGAGCAGTTCTTC,CASSSKPGQVPCSYNEQFF
NA,TRBV29-1,TRBJ1-2,NA,TGCAGCGGCCTCCGGGGGGGGCTAGGCTACACCTTC,CSGLRGGLGYTF
NA,TRBV3-1/TRBV3-2,TRBJ2-7,once,TGTGCCAGCAGCCTGGGGGACCGGGGGACGAAGCAGTACTTC,CASSLGDRGTKQYF
TRBD2,TRBV7-3,TRBJ2-7,NA,TGTGCCAGCAGCCCGAACTTGGGGGGGGAGCAGTACTTC,CASSPNLGGEQYF
NA,TRBV7-2,TRBJ2-5,NA,TGTGCCAGCAGCTTAAGGCGGGCCGGCCAAGAGACCCAGTACTTC,CASSLRRAGQETQYF
NA,TRBV10-1,TRBJ1-5,few,TGCGCCAGACTAGGATTTTATCAGCCCCAGCATTTT,CARLGFYQPQHF
TRBD2,TRBV28,TRBJ2-7,NA,TGTGCCAGCAGTTATTACGCGGGAGGGCCTACTGACCCCTACGAGCAGTACTTC,CASSYYAGGPTDPYEQYF
NA,TRBV28,TRBJ1-5,NA,TGTGCCAGCAGTTTGAGAGGGGGGGCCAATCAGCCCCAGCATTTT,CASSLRGGANQPQHF
NA,TRBV6-5,TRBJ2-7,once,TGTGCCAGCAGTTACGGTGGCGGATCCTACGAGCAGTACTTC,CASSYGGGSYEQYF
TRBD1,TRBV19,TRBJ2-7,NA,TGTGCCAGCAGGGACAGGGACGAGCAGTACTTC,CASRDRDEQYF